This paragraph covers one T cell receptor (beta chain) sequence. Its antigen remains undetermined. No much larger clone exists at a distance of one base, and base qualities are not known. The data were taken from a study of blood T cell repertoires in COVID-19 (dated by TCRdb to the early 2020s). A note on the overall study: Samples from collaborators originated in the United States, Italy and Spain and spanned both the acute and convalescent phases of COVID-19. The prospective study material was composed of cDNA or gDNA derived from T cells, B-cell-depleted T cells, or PBMCs. The samples were drawn from the first 160 participants of the ongoing ImmuneRACE study and from 1,254 subjects provided by 6 global collaborators. The repertoires were released in a freely available public database meant as a resource for research on the immune response to SARS-CoV-2. Subjects who had been exposed to COVID-19, were actively infected with it, or had recovered from it provided the deeply sampled blood TCRbeta repertoires that made up the dataset. Where available, HLA class I and class II types were obtained from metadata supplied by the sample provider rather than from assay-based typing. A de-identified subject ID, COVID-19 status, age in years and sex were almost always included in the sample metadata.

Collaborating institutions collected whole blood in K2EDTA tubes following their own protocols. Collaborator samples were shipped for TCRbeta analysis as frozen whole blood, isolated PBMCs, or DNA extracted from either sample type. The immunoSEQ Assay, a bias-controlled multiplex PCR, was used to amplify TCRbeta CDR3 regions from genomic DNA. As for how the authors treated the data: The number of nucleated cells in each sample was estimated from the amplification of reference gene primers within the assay. To quantify the absolute abundance of each unique TCRbeta CDR3 rearrangement, sequence reads were collapsed and filtered. For each sample, productive Simpson clonality was calculated by taking the square root of Simpson's diversity index across productive rearrangements. The clones in this table, taken by TCRdb from immuneACCESS, are in-frame only. Not every clone is retained; where verified, under half of the shortfall comes from an unresolved V gene, and the cause of the rest is unknown. From that table come the V and J calls and clone size; the DNA was used to work out D and trimming. Across this sample there are 35,000 to 45,000 clones, with 60% to 85% seen only once. Of the sample, 30% to 35% is held by the ten largest clones.

The germline V gene yields SGHRS for CDR1 and YFSETQ for CDR2. Here V drops 5 bases and J drops 5 bases, and the junction holds 9 bases not matched to any gene. Spanning cysteine to phenylalanine, the CDR3 consists of 14 amino acids. Of the read, only the CDR3 DNA is kept; its 42 bases are in frame from base 1. The full study reports these points: Clinical and demographic metadata were provided uncurated, with the amount varying by source and participant.

The sequence links TRBV5-1 to TRBJ2-7; TRBD2 fits 8 bases in the junction. Sample: peripheral blood. The source of this sequence is a woman aged 80 or older with acute or convalescent COVID-19. The CDR3 protein is CASRSAGGFDEQYF. The DNA sequence is as follows: TGCGCCAGCAGATCCGCGGGAGGTTTCGACGAGCAGTACTTC.